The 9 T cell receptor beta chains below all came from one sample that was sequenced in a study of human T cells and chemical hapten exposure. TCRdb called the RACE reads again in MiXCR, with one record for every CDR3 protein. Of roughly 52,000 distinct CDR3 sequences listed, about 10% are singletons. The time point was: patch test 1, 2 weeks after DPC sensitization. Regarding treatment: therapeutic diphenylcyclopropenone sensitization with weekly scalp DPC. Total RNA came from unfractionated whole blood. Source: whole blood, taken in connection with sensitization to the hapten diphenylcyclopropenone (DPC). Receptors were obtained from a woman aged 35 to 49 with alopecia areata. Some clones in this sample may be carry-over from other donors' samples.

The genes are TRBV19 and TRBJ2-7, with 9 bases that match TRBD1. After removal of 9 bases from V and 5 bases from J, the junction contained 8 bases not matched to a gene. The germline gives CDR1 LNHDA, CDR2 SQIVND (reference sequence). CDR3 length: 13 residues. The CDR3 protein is CASRYRGRDEQYF. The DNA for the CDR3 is TGTGCCAGCCGATACAGGGGGCGAGACGAGCAGTACTTC.

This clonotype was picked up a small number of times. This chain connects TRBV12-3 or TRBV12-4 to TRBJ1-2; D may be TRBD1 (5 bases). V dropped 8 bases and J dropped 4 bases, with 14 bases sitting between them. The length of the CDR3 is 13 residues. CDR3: CASSPGRVYGYTF. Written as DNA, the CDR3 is TGTGCCAGCTCCCCAGGCAGGGTCTATGGCTACACCTTC.

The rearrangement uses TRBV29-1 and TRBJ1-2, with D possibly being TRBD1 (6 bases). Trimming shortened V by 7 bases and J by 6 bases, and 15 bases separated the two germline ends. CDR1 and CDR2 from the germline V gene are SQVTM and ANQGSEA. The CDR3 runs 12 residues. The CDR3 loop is CSGSQGTHGYTF. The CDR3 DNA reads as TGCAGCGGCTCACAGGGAACCCATGGCTACACCTTC. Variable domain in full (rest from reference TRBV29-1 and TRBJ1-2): SAVISQKPSRDICQRGTSLTIQCQVDSQVTMMFWYRQQPGQSLTLIATANQGSEATYESGFVIDKFPISRPNLTFSTLTVSNMSPEDSSIYLCSGSQGTHGYTFGSGTRLTVV.

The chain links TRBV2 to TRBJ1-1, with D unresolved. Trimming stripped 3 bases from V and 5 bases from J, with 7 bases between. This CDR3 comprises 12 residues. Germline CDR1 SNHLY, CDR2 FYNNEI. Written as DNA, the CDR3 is TGTGCCAGCAGTGACGGGGAGACTGAAGCTTTCTTT. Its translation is CASSDGETEAFF.

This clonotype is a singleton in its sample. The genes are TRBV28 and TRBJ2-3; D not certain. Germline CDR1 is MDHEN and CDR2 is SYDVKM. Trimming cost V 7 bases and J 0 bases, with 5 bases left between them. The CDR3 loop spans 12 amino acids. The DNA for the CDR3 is TGTGCCAGCACCCTCAGCACAGATACGCAGTATTTT. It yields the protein CASTLSTDTQYF.

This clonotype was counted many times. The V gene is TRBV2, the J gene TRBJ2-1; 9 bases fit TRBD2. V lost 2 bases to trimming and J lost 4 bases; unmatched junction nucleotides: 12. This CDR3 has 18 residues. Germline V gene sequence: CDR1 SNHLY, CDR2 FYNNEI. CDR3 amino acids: CASSELVIAGEAYNEQFF. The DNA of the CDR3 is TGTGCCAGCAGTGAATTGGTCATAGCGGGAGAAGCTTACAATGAGCAGTTCTTC.

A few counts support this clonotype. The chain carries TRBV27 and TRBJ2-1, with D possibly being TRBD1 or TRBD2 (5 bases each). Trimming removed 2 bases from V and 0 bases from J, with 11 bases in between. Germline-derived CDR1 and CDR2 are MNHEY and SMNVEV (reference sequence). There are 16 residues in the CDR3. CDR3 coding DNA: TGTGCCAGCAGTTTAGGAGCAGGGAGCTCCTACAATGAGCAGTTCTTC. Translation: CASSLGAGSSYNEQFF.

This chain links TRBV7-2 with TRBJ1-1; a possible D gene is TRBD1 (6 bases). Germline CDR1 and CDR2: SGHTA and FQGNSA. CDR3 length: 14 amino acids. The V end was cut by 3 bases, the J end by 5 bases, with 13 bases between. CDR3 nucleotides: TGTGCCAGCAGCTTTGGACAGAAACCGACTGAAGCTTTCTTT. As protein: CASSFGQKPTEAFF.

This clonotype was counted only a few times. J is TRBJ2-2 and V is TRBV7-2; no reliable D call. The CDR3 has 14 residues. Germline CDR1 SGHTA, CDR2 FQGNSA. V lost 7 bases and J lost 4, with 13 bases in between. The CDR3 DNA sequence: TGTGCCAGCACCCCCCGAGCGCTCACCGGGGAGCTGTTTTTT. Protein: CASTPRALTGELFF.